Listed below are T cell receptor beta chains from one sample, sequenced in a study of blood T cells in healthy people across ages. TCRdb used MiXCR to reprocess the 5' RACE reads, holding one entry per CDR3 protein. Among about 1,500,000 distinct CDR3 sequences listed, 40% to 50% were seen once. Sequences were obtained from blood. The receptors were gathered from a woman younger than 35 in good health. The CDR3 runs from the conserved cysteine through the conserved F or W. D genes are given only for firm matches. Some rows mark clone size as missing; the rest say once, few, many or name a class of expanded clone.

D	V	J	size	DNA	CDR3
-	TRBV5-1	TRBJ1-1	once	TGCGCCAGCGGTTGCATGAACACTGAAGCTTTCTTT	CASGCMNTEAFF
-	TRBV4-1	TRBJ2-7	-	TGCGCCAGCAGCCAAGATCGGACACCATACTACGAGCAGTACTTC	CASSQDRTPYYEQYF
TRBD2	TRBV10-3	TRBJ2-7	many	TGTGCCACCGAAGAGGTTGGGACTAGCTCCTACGAGCAGTACTTC	CATEEVGTSSYEQYF
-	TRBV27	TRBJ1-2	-	TGTGCCAGCACCGGGGACACAGGATTCTATGGCTACACCTTC	CASTGDTGFYGYTF
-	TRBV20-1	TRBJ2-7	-	TGCAGTGCTAGAGCAAATACGTACGAGCAGTACTTC	CSARANTYEQYF
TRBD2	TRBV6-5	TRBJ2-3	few	TGTGCCAGCAGTTACTCGTCTAGCGGGGGGGCAGATACGCAGTATTTT	CASSYSSSGGADTQYF
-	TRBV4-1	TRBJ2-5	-	TGCACCAGCAGCCAACTGACGGGGGAGACCCAGTACTTC	CTSSQLTGETQYF
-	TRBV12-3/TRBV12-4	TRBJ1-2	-	TGTGCCAGCACGAGAGGAGTTTCCTATGGCTACACCTTC	CASTRGVSYGYTF
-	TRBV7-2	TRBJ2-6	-	TGTGCCAGCAGACGAGGGGACTCTGGGGCCAACGTCCTGACTTTC	CASRRGDSGANVLTF
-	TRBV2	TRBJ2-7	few	TGTGCCAGCAGTGTAAGGGGCAGTATCCACGAGCAGTACTTC	CASSVRGSIHEQYF
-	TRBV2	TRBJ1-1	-	TGTGCCAGCAGCGCCGGGGACGCATGGGGGACTGAAGCTTTCTTT	CASSAGDAWGTEAFF
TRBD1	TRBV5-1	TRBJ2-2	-	TGCGCCAGCAGGTACGCCGACAGGGACACCGGGGAGCTGTTTTTT	CASRYADRDTGELFF
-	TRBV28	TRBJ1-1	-	TGTGCCAGCAGGATACCAAACACTGAAGCTTTCTTT	CASRIPNTEAFF
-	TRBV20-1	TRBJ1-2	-	TGCAGTGCTAGAGTTGGGCCAGAGGGCTACACCTTC	CSARVGPEGYTF
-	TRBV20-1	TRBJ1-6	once	TGCAGTGCGAGAGACCGGGACTTAGCCTTCGATAATTCGCCCCTCCACTTT	CSARDRDLAFDNSPLHF
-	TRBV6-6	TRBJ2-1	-	TGTGCCAGCAGAGAAGGACAGCGTTCTTCCAATGAGCAGTTCTTC	CASREGQRSSNEQFF
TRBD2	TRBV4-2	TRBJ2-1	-	TGTGCCAGCAGCCTACTAACAGCGGGGGGGGGCAATGAGCAGTTCTTC	CASSLLTAGGGNEQFF
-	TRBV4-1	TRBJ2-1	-	TGCGCCAGCAGCCAAGATCTTTACACCCCGAGCTCCTACAATGAGCAGTTCTTC	CASSQDLYTPSSYNEQFF
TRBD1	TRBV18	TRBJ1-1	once	TGTGCCAGCTCACCACAGACAGGGGTCGACACTGAAGCTTTCTTT	CASSPQTGVDTEAFF
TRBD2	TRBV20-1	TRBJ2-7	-	TGCAGTGCTAGAGAAGGGAGCGGGGGTAGTGAGCAGTACTTC	CSAREGSGGSEQYF
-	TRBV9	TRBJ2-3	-	TGTGCCAGCAGCCCGCCGTACACAGATACGCAGTATTTT	CASSPPYTDTQYF
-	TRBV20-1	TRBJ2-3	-	TGCAGTGTCCCCTACTTCTCTAGCACAGATACGCAGTATTTT	CSVPYFSSTDTQYF
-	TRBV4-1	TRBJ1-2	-	TGCGCCAGCAGCCAAGAGGGTGCACTCTATGGCTACACCTTC	CASSQEGALYGYTF
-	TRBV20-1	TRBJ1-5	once	TGCAGTGCTGGGACCCTTAGAGGCAATCAGCCCCAGCATTTT	CSAGTLRGNQPQHF
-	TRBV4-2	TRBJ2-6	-	TGTGCCAGCAGCCAAGTCTCGATAACCGGGGCCAACGCCCTGACTTTC	CASSQVSITGANALTF
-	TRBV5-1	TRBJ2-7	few	TGCGCCAGCAGCTTGGAGTTGGGCGAGCAGTACTTC	CASSLELGEQYF
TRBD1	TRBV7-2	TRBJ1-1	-	TGTGCCAGCAGCTTTCGACAGGGATTTGACACTGAAGCTTTCTTT	CASSFRQGFDTEAFF
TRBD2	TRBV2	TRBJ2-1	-	TGTGCCAGCAGTTCTCCCGGGACTAGCGGACCGGAGCAGTTCTTC	CASSSPGTSGPEQFF
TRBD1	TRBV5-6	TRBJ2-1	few	TGTGCCAGCAGCCCGGGACAGTTCTACAATGAGCAGTTCTTC	CASSPGQFYNEQFF
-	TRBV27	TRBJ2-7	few	TGTGCCAGCAGTTTAGTAACGGCCAGTACCTACGAGCAGTACTTC	CASSLVTASTYEQYF
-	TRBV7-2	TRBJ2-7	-	TGTGCCAGCAGAGAAGGCGGAGGGGGCTACGAGCAGTACTTC	CASREGGGGYEQYF
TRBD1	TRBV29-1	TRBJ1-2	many	TGCAGCGTTGGGGTTGACAGGGGCTACGCGTACACCTTC	CSVGVDRGYAYTF
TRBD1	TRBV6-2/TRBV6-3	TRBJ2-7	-	TGTGCCAGCACCTTCGGGACAGCCTACAATGAGCAGTACTTC	CASTFGTAYNEQYF
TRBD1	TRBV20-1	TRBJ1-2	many	TGCAGTGCTATTACAGGGGGCGGCTATGGCTACACCTTC	CSAITGGGYGYTF
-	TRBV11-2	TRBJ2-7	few	TGTGCCAGCAGACAGACAGGTTTCGCGAGACACGAGCAGTACTTC	CASRQTGFARHEQYF
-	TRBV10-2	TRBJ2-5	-	TGCGCCAGCAGTGATACAAATAACGGTGAGCAGTACTTC	CASSDTNNGEQYF
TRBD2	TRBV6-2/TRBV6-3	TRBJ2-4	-	TGTGCCAGCAGCTCCTCGACTAGCGGGGGGAAGAAAAACATTCAGTACTTC	CASSSSTSGGKKNIQYF
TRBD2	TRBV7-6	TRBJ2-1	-	TGTGCCAGCAGCTTAGTTCCCCCGACTAGCGGGGTAAACAATGAGCAGTTCTTC	CASSLVPPTSGVNNEQFF
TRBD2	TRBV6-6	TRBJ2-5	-	TGTGCCAGCAGTCGCCCTGCTAGCGGAAAGACCCAGTACTTC	CASSRPASGKTQYF
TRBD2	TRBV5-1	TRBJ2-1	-	TGCGCCAGCAGCTCGTCCTCGACTAGCGGTTCCTACGAGCAGTTCTTC	CASSSSSTSGSYEQFF
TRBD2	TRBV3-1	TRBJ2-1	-	TGTGCCAGCAGCCAAGGACTAGCGGGGGCGCGGGAGCAGTTCTTC	CASSQGLAGAREQFF
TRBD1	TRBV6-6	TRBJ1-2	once	TGTGCCAGCACGCAGGGGACAGGGGTTAACTATGGCTACACCTTC	CASTQGTGVNYGYTF
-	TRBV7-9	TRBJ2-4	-	TGTGCCAGCAGTCCCGCCGGGAAAAACATTCAGTACTTC	CASSPAGKNIQYF
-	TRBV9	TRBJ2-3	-	TGTGCCAGCAGCGTAGCTGTTCCAGATACGCAGTATTTT	CASSVAVPDTQYF
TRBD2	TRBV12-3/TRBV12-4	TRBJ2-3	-	TGTGCCAGCAGTTTTAGACTAGCGGGGGGGGCCTCCTCAGATACGCAGTATTTT	CASSFRLAGGASSDTQYF
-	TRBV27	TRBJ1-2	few	TGTGCCAGCAGTTTATACCAGGGGAGCGCTGGCTACACCTTC	CASSLYQGSAGYTF
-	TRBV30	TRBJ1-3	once	TGTGCCTGGGGGGACGCAGGAAACACCATATATTTT	CAWGDAGNTIYF
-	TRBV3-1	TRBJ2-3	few	TGTGCCAGCAGCCAAGCCGGGACTTTGCCCACAGATACGCAGTATTTT	CASSQAGTLPTDTQYF
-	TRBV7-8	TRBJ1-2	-	TGTGCCAGCAGCCCCCGGGGGTCCGCCAACACCTTC	CASSPRGSANTF
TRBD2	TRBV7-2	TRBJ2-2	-	TGTGCCAGCAGCCTAGCGGGAGTAGGCGGGGAGCTGTTTTTT	CASSLAGVGGELFF
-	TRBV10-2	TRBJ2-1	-	TGCGCCAGCAGTGAGGGGCCAGGAAAAGGGGGTGAGCAGTTCTTC	CASSEGPGKGGEQFF